The rows below give T cell receptor beta chains drawn from one sample of a study of T cells after yellow fever vaccination. TCRdb passed the 5' RACE reads through MiXCR, listing each CDR3 protein once. The data hold roughly 340,000 distinct CDR3 sequences, with approximately 9% observed a single time. The specimen comprised PBMCs, sampled on the day of the first yellow fever vaccination. These receptors came from a man in his late teens or twenties who received the YFV17D yellow fever vaccine. The CDR3 runs from the conserved cysteine through the conserved F or W. The D gene is left open where the match is weak. The listing skips clone size in some rows; elsewhere it reads once, few, many or a size class.

TRBV5-1	few	-	TRBJ2-3	CASSLDRLNTQYF	TGCGCCAGCAGCTTGGATCGTCTGAATACGCAGTATTTT
TRBV10-3	few	TRBD1	TRBJ2-3	CAISGQGSTDTQYF	TGTGCCATCAGTGGACAGGGGAGCACAGATACGCAGTATTTT
TRBV15	-	TRBD1	TRBJ1-5	CATSRVTGASNQPQHF	TGTGCCACCAGCAGAGTGACAGGGGCAAGCAATCAGCCCCAGCATTTT
TRBV6-1	-	-	TRBJ1-4	CASSNRASREKLFF	TGTGCCAGCAGCAACAGGGCCTCGAGGGAAAAACTGTTTTTT
TRBV28	few	TRBD1	TRBJ2-3	CASSFLRDRHSTDTQYF	TGTGCCAGCAGTTTCCTCCGGGACAGGCATAGCACAGATACGCAGTATTTT
TRBV14	-	-	TRBJ2-4	CASSQDSGMGAKNIQYF	TGTGCCAGCAGCCAAGATTCCGGGATGGGGGCCAAAAACATTCAGTACTTC
TRBV5-1	few	-	TRBJ2-1	CASSLGENEQFF	TGCGCCAGCAGCTTGGGAGAAAATGAGCAGTTCTTC
TRBV19	-	TRBD1	TRBJ1-5	CASSFEGQEYSNQPQHF	TGTGCCAGTAGTTTTGAGGGACAGGAGTATAGCAATCAGCCCCAGCATTTT
TRBV3-1	many	TRBD2	TRBJ2-4	CASSSVAGEAKNIQYF	TGTGCCAGCAGCTCGGTAGCGGGGGAAGCCAAAAACATTCAGTACTTC
TRBV5-1	many	-	TRBJ2-5	CASGSLGGAGETQYF	TGCGCCAGCGGATCCCTGGGGGGGGCCGGGGAGACCCAGTACTTC
TRBV11-2	many	-	TRBJ2-1	CASSSPMGRYNEQFF	TGTGCCAGCAGCTCCCCGATGGGCAGGTACAATGAGCAGTTCTTC
TRBV20-1	few	-	TRBJ2-5	CSARVFVGGGETQYF	TGCAGTGCTAGAGTTTTTGTGGGGGGTGGCGAGACCCAGTACTTC
TRBV7-9	-	-	TRBJ1-5	CASSVGLSNQPQHF	TGTGCCAGCAGCGTCGGGCTTAGCAATCAGCCCCAGCATTTT
TRBV20-1	-	-	TRBJ2-5	CSALDSQETQYF	TGCAGTGCTCTTGACAGTCAAGAGACCCAGTACTTC
TRBV6-4	many	TRBD2	TRBJ2-5	CASSLTSGGKETQYF	TGTGCCAGCAGCCTAACTAGCGGGGGAAAAGAGACCCAGTACTTC
TRBV5-1	-	-	TRBJ2-1	CASSLYRNYEQFF	TGCGCCAGCAGCTTGTACAGAAACTATGAGCAGTTCTTC
TRBV7-2	few	-	TRBJ1-2	CASSLGIATGGGYTF	TGTGCCAGCAGCTTAGGCATCGCAACAGGAGGAGGCTACACCTTC
TRBV10-3	many	-	TRBJ2-3	CAISVTGRAGTDTQYF	TGTGCCATCAGTGTGACCGGCCGCGCGGGCACAGATACGCAGTATTTT
TRBV12-3/TRBV12-4	-	-	TRBJ1-5	CASRPGTDDQPQHF	TGTGCCAGCAGACCCGGTACCGATGATCAGCCCCAGCATTTT
TRBV12-3/TRBV12-4	few	TRBD2	TRBJ2-5	CASKGGGYQETQYF	TGTGCCAGTAAGGGCGGGGGATACCAAGAGACCCAGTACTTC
TRBV18	-	TRBD1	TRBJ2-3	CASSPTGSPDTQYF	TGTGCCAGCTCACCGACAGGGTCACCAGATACGCAGTATTTT
TRBV20-1	-	-	TRBJ1-4	CSARVPGLSEKLFF	TGCAGTGCTAGAGTCCCAGGGCTTAGTGAAAAACTGTTTTTT
TRBV12-3/TRBV12-4	-	-	TRBJ2-7	CASSYIFYEQYF	TGTGCCAGCAGCTACATCTTTTACGAGCAGTACTTC
TRBV10-3	-	TRBD1	TRBJ2-5	CAISDGTVLETQYF	TGTGCCATCAGTGACGGGACAGTGTTAGAGACCCAGTACTTC
TRBV5-1	-	-	TRBJ1-1	CASSLVRSRGVTEAFF	TGCGCCAGCAGCTTGGTTCGAAGCAGGGGAGTCACTGAAGCTTTCTTT
TRBV6-1	-	-	TRBJ2-7	CASSDPRGSYEQYF	TGTGCCAGCAGTGACCCCAGGGGCTCCTACGAGCAGTACTTC
TRBV15	few	-	TRBJ1-4	CATSRDLFATNEKLFF	TGTGCCACCAGCAGAGATCTGTTTGCAACTAATGAAAAACTGTTTTTT
TRBV4-2	-	-	TRBJ1-5	CASSPGRSNQPQHF	TGTGCCAGCAGCCCGGGACGAAGCAATCAGCCCCAGCATTTT